These 4 T cell receptor beta chains came from one sample sequenced in a study of blood T cell repertoires in COVID-19. Generated by immunoSEQ multiplex PCR, the TCRdb table keeps only in-frame clones and is missing some. Of around 290,000 clones in the sample, about nine tenths are singletons; the top ten hold 2% to 2.5%. Sequenced sample: peripheral blood. The source is a woman aged 30 to 39 with COVID-19, enrolled during active disease.

This clone was seen only once. The V call is TRBV2, the J call TRBJ2-4, with TRBD2 matching 11 bases. The CDR3 totals 18 residues. Germline CDR1 SNHLY, CDR2 FYNNEI. Germline trimming cut 3 bases from V and 4 bases from J; bases unmatched to any gene: 11. CDR3 bases: TGTGCCAGCAGTGACGATAGCGGGAGGGCCGGATCGAAAAACATTCAGTACTTC. It specifies CASSDDSGRAGSKNIQYF.

This rearrangement joins TRBV6-5 to TRBJ1-2; 10 bases are shared with TRBD1. Losses at the gene ends were 6 bases for V and 5 bases for J; bases not matched to a gene: 6. This CDR3 has 14 amino acids. The germline V gene encodes CDR1 MNHEY and CDR2 SVGAGI. For the CDR3, the DNA is TGTGCCAGCAGGAGACAGGGGGCAAGATATGGCTACACCTTC. Translated: CASRRQGARYGYTF.

This chain joins TRBV6-6 and TRBJ2-5; D possibly corresponds to TRBD2 (5 bases). Germline assignment: CDR1 MNHNY and CDR2 SVGAGI (reference sequence). V lost 0 bases and J lost 7, with 12 bases in between. The CDR3 consists of 14 residues. CDR3 amino acids: CASSYSHPSGTQYF. Here the CDR3 DNA reads TGTGCCAGCAGTTACTCGCACCCAAGCGGGACCCAGTACTTC.

The chain employs TRBV9 and TRBJ2-1, with 11 bases matching TRBD2. J lost 10 bases, V lost 0 bases, and 6 bases had no gene match. Per germline, CDR1 SGDLS and CDR2 YYNGEE. This CDR3 has 15 residues. CDR3 sequence: CASSVVAGGPFEQFF. In DNA, the CDR3 is TGTGCCAGCAGCGTAGTAGCGGGAGGGCCCTTCGAGCAGTTCTTC.